The entry that follows covers one T cell receptor (beta chain) sequence. Assay used: immunoSEQ multiplex PCR; TCRdb lists only in-frame clones, some missing. The repertoire holds about 120,000 clones, with around 92% as singletons. The record originates from a study of control samples from healthy donors and cancer patients. The sequencing sample was made of blood. The sequence was collected from a man aged 50-60 years in good health.

The chain's CDR3 is CASSLDSGGAREQFF. The CDR3 DNA follows: TGCGCCAGCAGCTTGGATAGCGGGGGGGCCAGGGAGCAGTTCTTC. The chain uses TRBV5-1 and TRBJ2-1, with 11 bases aligning to TRBD2. With V trimmed by 0 bases and J by 10 bases, 6 bases remained unmatched. Germline lookup yields CDR1 SGHRS and CDR2 YFSETQ. CDR3 size: 15 residues.